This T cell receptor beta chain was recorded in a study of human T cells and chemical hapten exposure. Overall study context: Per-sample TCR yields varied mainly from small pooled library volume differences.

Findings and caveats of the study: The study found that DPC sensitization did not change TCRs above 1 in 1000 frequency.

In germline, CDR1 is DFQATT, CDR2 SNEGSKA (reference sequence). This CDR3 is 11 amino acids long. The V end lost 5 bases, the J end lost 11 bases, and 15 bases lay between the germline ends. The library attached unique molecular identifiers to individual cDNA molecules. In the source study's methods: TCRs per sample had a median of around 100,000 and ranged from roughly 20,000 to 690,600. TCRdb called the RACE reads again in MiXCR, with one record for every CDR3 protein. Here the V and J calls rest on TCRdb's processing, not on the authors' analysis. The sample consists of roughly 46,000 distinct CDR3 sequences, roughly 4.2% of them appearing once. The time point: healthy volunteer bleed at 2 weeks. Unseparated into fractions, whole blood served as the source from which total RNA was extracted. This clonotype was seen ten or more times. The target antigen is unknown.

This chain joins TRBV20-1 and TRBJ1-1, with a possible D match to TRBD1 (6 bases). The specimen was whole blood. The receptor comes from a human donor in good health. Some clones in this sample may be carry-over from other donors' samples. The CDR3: CSAPTGREAFF. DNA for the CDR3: TGCAGTGCTCCAACAGGGCGAGAGGCTTTCTTT.